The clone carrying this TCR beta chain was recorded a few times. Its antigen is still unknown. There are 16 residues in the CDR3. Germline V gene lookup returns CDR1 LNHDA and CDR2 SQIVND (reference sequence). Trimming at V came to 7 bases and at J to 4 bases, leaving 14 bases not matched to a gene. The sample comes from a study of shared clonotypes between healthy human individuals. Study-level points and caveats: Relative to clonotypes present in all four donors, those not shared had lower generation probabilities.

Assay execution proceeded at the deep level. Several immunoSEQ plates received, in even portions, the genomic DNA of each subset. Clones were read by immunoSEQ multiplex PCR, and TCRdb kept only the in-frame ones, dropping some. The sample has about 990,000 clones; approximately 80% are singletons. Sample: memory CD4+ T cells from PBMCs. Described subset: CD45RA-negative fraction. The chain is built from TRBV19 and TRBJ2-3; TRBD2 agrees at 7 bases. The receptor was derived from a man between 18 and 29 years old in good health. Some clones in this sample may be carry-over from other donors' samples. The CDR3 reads CASTVRQALASDTQYF. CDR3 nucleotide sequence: TGTGCCAGTACTGTGCGCCAGGCACTAGCGTCAGATACGCAGTATTTT.